Presented here are 2 T cell receptor beta chains from one specimen sequenced in a study of shared clonotypes between healthy human individuals. Profiling relied on immunoSEQ multiplex PCR, and the TCRdb table lists in-frame clones only, not all of them. Among roughly 1.4 million clones listed, approximately 98.5% were seen once. The sequencing input was naive CD4+ T cells sorted from blood. Subset meaning: CD45RA+ positively selected. Receptor source: a man aged 25 to 45 in good health.

The rearrangement uses TRBV5-4 and TRBJ2-2; 7 bases are shared with TRBD1. In germline, CDR1 is SGHNT, CDR2 YYREEE (reference sequence). The CDR3 is 18 residues long. V shed 1 base, J shed 0 bases, and the junction held 9 bases outside the gene matches. The CDR3 region is CASSLPRDSESNTGELFF. Here the CDR3 DNA reads TGTGCCAGCAGCTTGCCACGGGACAGTGAGTCGAACACCGGGGAGCTGTTTTTT.

The gene calls are TRBV7-2 and TRBJ1-5; no reliable D call. The CDR3 sequence is 13 residues long. Germline V gene data show CDR1 as SGHTA and CDR2 as FQGNSA. Trimming left V 4 bases short and J 9 bases short, with 13 bases between. The CDR3 coding sequence is TGTGCCAGCAGCTCCCGGAGTTCTATGCCCCAGCATTTT. As protein: CASSSRSSMPQHF.